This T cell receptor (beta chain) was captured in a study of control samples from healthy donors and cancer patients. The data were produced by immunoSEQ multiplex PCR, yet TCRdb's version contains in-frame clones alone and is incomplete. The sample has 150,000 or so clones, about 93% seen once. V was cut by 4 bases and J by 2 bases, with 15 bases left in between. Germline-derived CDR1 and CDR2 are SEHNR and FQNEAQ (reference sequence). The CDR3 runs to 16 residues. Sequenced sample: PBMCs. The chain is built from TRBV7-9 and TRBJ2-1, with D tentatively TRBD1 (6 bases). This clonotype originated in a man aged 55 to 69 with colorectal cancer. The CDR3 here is CASSWVAGVTYNEQFF. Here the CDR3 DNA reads TGTGCCAGCAGCTGGGTAGCAGGGGTTACCTACAATGAGCAGTTCTTC.